These 25 T cell receptor beta chains originate from one sample sequenced in a study of blood T cell repertoires in COVID-19. Only in-frame clones appear in the TCRdb table, and some are missing; sequencing was by immunoSEQ multiplex PCR. The table shows roughly 300,000 clones, with roughly 86% occurring only once. The sequencing input was peripheral blood. These receptor sequences come from a woman aged 45-65 years who had recovered from COVID-19.

V gene TRBV30 combines with J gene TRBJ1-5; unclear D gene. V shed 0 bases and J shed 1 base, with 7 bases lying between them. The germline V gene has CDR1 GTSNPN and CDR2 SVGIG (reference sequence). This CDR3 is built from 14 residues. The CDR3 sequence is CAWSVSGSNQPQHF. The CDR3 DNA sequence: TGTGCCTGGAGTGTATCCGGGAGCAATCAGCCCCAGCATTTT.

This clone showed up just a few times. This chain uses TRBV28 with TRBJ2-5, with a possible D match to TRBD1 (8 bases). The CDR3 totals 14 residues. V was pared by 6 bases and J by 5 bases, with 16 bases between. Germline CDR1 and CDR2: MDHEN and SYDVKM. CDR3 in amino acids: CASSTTGGGETQYF. CDR3 coding DNA: TGTGCCAGCAGCACTACAGGGGGAGGGGAGACCCAGTACTTC.

This clone appeared a few times. This chain uses TRBV5-6 with TRBJ2-2; 8 nucleotides align to TRBD1. CDR3 length: 17 amino acids. The junction had 6 bases not matched to a gene; V was cut back by 0 bases and J by 2 bases. Looked up from germline, CDR1 is SGHDT and CDR2 is YYEEEE. The chain's CDR3 is CASSLAVGQANTGELFF. The CDR3 region has the DNA TGTGCCAGCAGCTTGGCCGTGGGACAGGCAAACACCGGGGAGCTGTTTTTT. The variable domain in full, completed from reference TRBV5-6 and TRBJ2-2, reads DAGVTQSPTHLIKTRGQQVTLRCSPKSGHDTVSWYQQALGQGPQFIFQYYEEEERQRGNFPDRFSGHQFPNYSSELNVNALLLGDSALYLCASSLAVGQANTGELFFGEGSRLTVL.

The chain combines TRBV6-2 or TRBV6-3 with TRBJ1-5; D is unclear. Looked up from germline, CDR1 is MNHEY and CDR2 is SVGEGT. CDR3 size: 14 residues. The V end was cut by 2 bases, the J end by 6 bases, with 11 bases between. The chain's CDR3 is CASSYGAGGQPQHF. The CDR3 DNA reads TGTGCCAGCAGTTACGGTGCCGGCGGTCAGCCCCAGCATTTT.

The genes are TRBV14 and TRBJ2-2; the match to TRBD1 covers 7 bases. Germline CDR1 is SGHDN and CDR2 is FVKESK. V was clipped by 1 base and J by 2 bases; unmatched bases: 10. The CDR3 is 18 residues long. The CDR3, as DNA: TGTGCCAGCAGCCAAGGTTACTTGGGACAGTCTAACACCGGGGAGCTGTTTTTT. It yields the protein CASSQGYLGQSNTGELFF.

The V and J genes are TRBV6-1 and TRBJ1-2; D might be TRBD1 (6 bases). Germline V lookup: CDR1 MNHNS, CDR2 SASEGT. The CDR3 contains 18 residues. Deletions cut 3 bases from V and 1 base from J, with 21 bases between. CDR3 nucleotides: TGTGCCAGCAGTGAGTCCGACAGGAGGAAGTCTGATAACTATGGCTACACCTTC. Translated: CASSESDRRKSDNYGYTF.

The rearrangement joins TRBV18 to TRBJ2-5; 7 bases agree with TRBD1. The CDR3 is 15 residues long. V trimming: 2 bases; J trimming: 3 bases; junction bases outside the gene matches: 6. The germline V gene has CDR1 KGHSH and CDR2 LQKENI. CDR3 loop: CASSPSRQGKETQYF. The CDR3 coding sequence is TGTGCCAGCTCACCATCTCGACAGGGCAAAGAGACCCAGTACTTC.

Concerning this clone itself: The junction departs from the called germline gene at one end, perhaps through a read error. The genes are TRBV7-7 and TRBJ2-1, with 7 bases matching TRBD2. CDR1 is SSHAT, CDR2 FNYEAQ, per germline (reference sequence). The CDR3 loop spans 14 amino acids. This CDR3 reads CASTQDRAGSEQFF. The CDR3 DNA reads TGTGCTAGCACCCAAGACAGAGCGGGAAGTGAGCAGTTCTTC.

The chain combines TRBV7-2 with TRBJ2-7; weak D call: TRBD1 (6 bases). The V gene lost 0 bases and the J gene lost 3 bases, with 9 bases spanning the gap. CDR1 and CDR2 from the germline V gene are SGHTA and FQGNSA. CDR3 length equals 14 residues. The CDR3 DNA reads as TGTGCCAGCAGCTTAGCCAAGGACAGCTACGAGCAGTACTTC. Amino acids: CASSLAKDSYEQYF. The full variable domain, its missing parts supplied by reference TRBV7-2 and TRBJ2-7, is GAGVSQSPSNKVTEKGKDVELRCDPISGHTALYWYRQSLGQGLEFLIYFQGNSAPDKSGLPSDRFSAERTGGSVSTLTIQRTQQEDSAVYLCASSLAKDSYEQYFGPGTRLTVT.

The chain couples TRBV4-3 to TRBJ1-5; D unclear. Trimming left V 0 bases short and J 4 bases short, with 10 bases between. The length of the CDR3 is 15 residues. Germline V gives CDR1 LGHNA, CDR2 YSLEER. The CDR3 DNA is TGCGCCAGCAGCCAAGATGGTAACAGTAATCAGCCCCAGCATTTT. Its protein product is CASSQDGNSNQPQHF.

This clone was seen more than once but under ten times. J is TRBJ2-3 and V is TRBV3-1 (or the pseudogene TRBV3-2), with a possible D match to TRBD2 (5 bases). The CDR3 is made up of 15 amino acids. Germline CDR1 LGHDT, CDR2 YNNKEL (reference sequence). V lost 5 bases, J lost 3 bases, and 15 bases lay in between. The CDR3 DNA is TGTGCCAGCAGCAGAGTAGGTGGGAGTACAGATACGCAGTATTTT. This encodes CASSRVGGSTDTQYF.

The chain uses TRBV9 and TRBJ1-5; D is possibly TRBD1 (5 bases). V was pared by 3 bases and J by 9 bases, with 13 bases between. Germline V CDR1 and CDR2: SGDLS, YYNGEE. The CDR3 length is 13 residues. The CDR3 here is CASSAGVGWPQHF. The CDR3, as DNA: TGTGCCAGCAGCGCGGGGGTAGGGTGGCCCCAGCATTTT.

V gene TRBV19 combines with J gene TRBJ1-4; D remains unclear. This CDR3 comprises 15 residues. Trimming shortened V by 7 bases and J by 7 bases, and 19 bases separated the two germline ends. Germline CDR1 and CDR2: LNHDA and SQIVND (reference sequence). The CDR3 spells CASTTWEGEGEKLFF. The CDR3 DNA is TGTGCCAGTACCACCTGGGAGGGAGAGGGTGAAAAACTGTTTTTT.

V and J are TRBV3-1 (or the pseudogene TRBV3-2) and TRBJ2-1, with 7 positions matching TRBD2. CDR1 and CDR2 (germline): LGHDT, YNNKEL (reference sequence). V trimming: 0 bases; J trimming: 0 bases; junction bases outside the gene matches: 8. The CDR3 covers 18 residues. CDR3 residues: CASSQDVALADSYNEQFF. In DNA, the CDR3 is TGTGCCAGCAGCCAAGACGTCGCCCTAGCGGACTCCTACAATGAGCAGTTCTTC.

This clone was seen a handful of times. The chain employs TRBV6-6 and TRBJ2-2; no reliable D call. V was shortened by 0 bases and J by 1 base, with 6 bases between the two germline ends. This CDR3 spans 15 amino acids. Germline lookup yields CDR1 MNHNY and CDR2 SVGAGI (reference sequence). The DNA for the CDR3 is TGTGCCAGCAGTTACTCTAGACTGAACACCGGGGAGCTGTTTTTT. Protein product: CASSYSRLNTGELFF.

This chain links TRBV10-3 with TRBJ2-3, with a possible D match to TRBD1 (5 bases). Trimming cost V 7 bases and J 0 bases, with 11 bases left between them. The CDR3 is 14 residues long. From germline, CDR1 is ENHRY and CDR2 SYGVKD. CDR3 sequence (DNA): TGTGCCATCAAAACGACAGTTAGCACAGATACGCAGTATTTT. It translates to CAIKTTVSTDTQYF.

This chain links TRBV9 with TRBJ1-1, with D unclear. This CDR3 spans 12 amino acids. Trimming removed 3 bases at V and 6 bases at J, with 9 bases between. CDR1 is SGDLS and CDR2 is YYNGEE in the germline V gene. The CDR3 is CASSAPPAEAFF. As DNA, the CDR3 is TGTGCCAGCAGCGCGCCCCCGGCTGAAGCTTTCTTT.

V usage is TRBV5-1 and J usage is TRBJ2-1; TRBD2 might be the D (7 bases). Looked up from germline, CDR1 is SGHRS and CDR2 is YFSETQ. CDR3 length: 20 amino acids. Trimming took off 2 bases at V and 8 bases at J, with 32 bases between the two ends. CDR3 DNA sequence: TGCGCCAGCAGCTTTACAGGGTTGGTGATAGCGGGTTCAGTCACGGATGAGCAGTTCTTC. This gives the protein CASSFTGLVIAGSVTDEQFF.

The chain links TRBV18 to TRBJ2-7; 7 bases are shared with TRBD1. CDR1 KGHSH and CDR2 LQKENI come from the germline V gene. Losses at the gene ends were 4 bases for V and 2 bases for J; bases not matched to a gene: 5. CDR3 size: 14 residues. CDR3 sequence reads: CASSLRDRPYEQYF. The CDR3 DNA follows: TGTGCCAGCTCACTCCGGGACAGACCCTACGAGCAGTACTTC.

The genes are TRBV5-6 and TRBJ1-1; D unclear. The ends were cut back, 0 bases at V and 3 bases at J, with 12 bases in the middle. This CDR3 has 15 amino acids. The germline V gene has CDR1 SGHDT and CDR2 YYEEEE. The chain's CDR3 is CASSLGHNVDTEAFF. CDR3 nucleotides: TGTGCCAGCAGCTTGGGCCACAATGTGGACACTGAAGCTTTCTTT.

This clone came up a few times. The V gene is TRBV28, the J gene TRBJ1-5; 10 bases match TRBD1. The CDR3 contains 14 residues. V was clipped by 6 bases and J by 6 bases; unmatched bases: 5. Germline V lookup: CDR1 MDHEN, CDR2 SYDVKM. In DNA form, the CDR3 reads TGTGCCAGCAGCCCGGGACAGGGGATTCAGCCCCAGCATTTT. Amino acid sequence: CASSPGQGIQPQHF.

CDR3 bases: TGTGCCAGCAGCACGAGGGGGGGTCCCTACAATGAGCAGTTCTTC. Translated, it gives CASSTRGGPYNEQFF. The chain carries TRBV7-2 and TRBJ2-1, with D perhaps matching TRBD2 (7 bases). Deletions cut 5 bases from V and 2 bases from J, with 13 bases between. Germline CDR1 SGHTA, CDR2 FQGNSA. The CDR3 length is 15 residues.

The V call is TRBV6-5, the J call TRBJ2-7; no firm D call. The germline V gene encodes CDR1 MNHEY and CDR2 SVGAGI. CDR3 size: 11 residues. The ends were cut back, 8 bases at V and 6 bases at J, with 11 bases in the middle. The CDR3 sequence: CASQAVREQYF. CDR3 nucleotide sequence: TGTGCCAGCCAGGCAGTTCGCGAGCAGTACTTC.

The rearrangement uses TRBV6-2 or TRBV6-3 and TRBJ2-4, with TRBD2 matching over 13 bases. Trimming cost V 5 bases and J 0 bases; bases outside gene matches: 7. CDR3 length equals 18 residues. Germline CDR1 and CDR2: MNHEY and SVGEGT. The CDR3 spells CASSLRLAGGLAKNIQYF. DNA for the CDR3: TGTGCCAGCAGTCTAAGACTAGCGGGGGGTCTAGCCAAAAACATTCAGTACTTC.

This rearrangement joins TRBV4-3 to TRBJ2-1, with 8 bases aligning to TRBD1. With 6 bases clipped from V and 2 bases from J, the junction kept 9 bases outside the gene matches. Germline V lookup: CDR1 LGHNA, CDR2 YSLEER. The CDR3 consists of 16 residues. The CDR3: CASSPRAQGAYNEQFF. The CDR3 nucleotides are TGCGCCAGCAGTCCAAGGGCACAGGGGGCCTACAATGAGCAGTTCTTC.